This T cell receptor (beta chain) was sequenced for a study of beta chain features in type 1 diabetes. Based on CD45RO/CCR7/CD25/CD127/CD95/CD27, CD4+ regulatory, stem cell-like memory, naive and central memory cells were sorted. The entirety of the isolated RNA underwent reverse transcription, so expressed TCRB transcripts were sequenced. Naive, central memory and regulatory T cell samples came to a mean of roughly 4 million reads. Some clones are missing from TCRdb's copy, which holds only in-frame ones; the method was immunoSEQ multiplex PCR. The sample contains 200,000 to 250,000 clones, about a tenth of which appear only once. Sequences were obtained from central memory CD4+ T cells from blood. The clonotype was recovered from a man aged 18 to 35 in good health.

In nucleotides, the CDR3 is TGCAGCGACGGAACTGTACAGGGGGCCCGAGTCTCCTACGAGCAGTACTTC. It yields the protein CSDGTVQGARVSYEQYF. The chain uses TRBV29-1 and TRBJ2-7, with 9 bases aligning to TRBD1. Trimming removed 7 bases from V and 0 bases from J; junction bases left unmatched: 16. Germline values: CDR1 SQVTM, CDR2 ANQGSEA. The CDR3 totals 17 residues.